The T cell receptor (beta chain) described here comes from a study of post-analysis software for immune sequencing data. Overall study context: Relapsing-remitting, secondary progressive and progressive-relapsing courses of multiple sclerosis were included. Points from the study as a whole: Controls showed lower frequencies than patients for several TRBV segments, and TRBV5-6, TRBV5-1 and TRBV20-1 were among these. The F measure placed samples prepared in the same batch into strongly shared clusters. Compared against controls, patients with multiple sclerosis displayed significantly lower normalized Chao1 diversity.

CDR3 length: 17 amino acids. The V gene end was trimmed by 3 bases and the J gene end by 5 bases; junction bases not matched to a gene: 8. This clonotype was counted a few times. Antigen: not known. Unique molecular identifiers tagged the TCR beta cDNA libraries. Each batch of 1 to 10 million T cells produced roughly 450,000 cDNA molecules. TCRdb redid the calling of the PCR reads with MiXCR, one entry per CDR3 protein. The sample has hundreds of thousands of distinct CDR3 sequences; more than 50% are singletons. The receptor's source is a girl aged 2 to 9 with multiple sclerosis. The specimen was blood. This sequence joins TRBV12-3 or TRBV12-4 and TRBJ2-3; 13 nucleotides match TRBD2. The CDR3 reads CASSFGRLAGGEDTQYF. The CDR3 DNA reads as TGTGCCAGCAGTTTTGGCCGACTAGCGGGAGGTGAAGATACGCAGTATTTT.